Shown below are 3 T cell receptor beta chains from a single sample sequenced in a study of blood T cell repertoires in COVID-19. TCRdb keeps only in-frame clones here, not all; method: immunoSEQ multiplex PCR. This table holds roughly 500,000 clones, 88% found once. Sequenced input: PBMCs or T cells enriched from blood (not recorded which). All receptors derive from a woman in her thirties or forties who had recovered from COVID-19.

The V call is TRBV30, the J call TRBJ2-1, with D possibly TRBD1 on 6 matching bases. This CDR3 is 14 amino acids long. Germline V gene lookup returns CDR1 GTSNPN and CDR2 SVGIG (reference sequence). Trimming took 6 bases from V and 4 from J, leaving 16 bases between them. CDR3: CACSGTMKYNEQFF. CDR3 DNA: TGTGCCTGCTCCGGGACAATGAAATACAATGAGCAGTTCTTC.

The gene calls are TRBV5-1 and TRBJ2-1; a possible D gene is TRBD2 (6 bases). Germline V CDR1 and CDR2: SGHRS, YFSETQ. The germline V and J ends were trimmed by 4 bases and 1 base, with 15 bases remaining between them. CDR3 length equals 16 residues. CDR3 loop: CASSPRGFTSYNEQFF. In DNA, the CDR3 is TGCGCCAGCAGCCCGCGGGGCTTCACTTCCTACAATGAGCAGTTCTTC.

As concerns this clone: This specimen includes other DNA sequences encoding the same CDR3. The J gene is TRBJ2-3, the V gene TRBV10-2; D is unresolved. The CDR3 spans 15 residues. Per the germline V gene, CDR1 is WSHSY and CDR2 is SAAADI. Trimming removed 0 bases from V and 0 bases from J, with 7 bases in between. The CDR3 sequence is CASSESPTSTDTQYF. The DNA for the CDR3 is TGCGCCAGCAGTGAGTCCCCGACTAGCACAGATACGCAGTATTTT.